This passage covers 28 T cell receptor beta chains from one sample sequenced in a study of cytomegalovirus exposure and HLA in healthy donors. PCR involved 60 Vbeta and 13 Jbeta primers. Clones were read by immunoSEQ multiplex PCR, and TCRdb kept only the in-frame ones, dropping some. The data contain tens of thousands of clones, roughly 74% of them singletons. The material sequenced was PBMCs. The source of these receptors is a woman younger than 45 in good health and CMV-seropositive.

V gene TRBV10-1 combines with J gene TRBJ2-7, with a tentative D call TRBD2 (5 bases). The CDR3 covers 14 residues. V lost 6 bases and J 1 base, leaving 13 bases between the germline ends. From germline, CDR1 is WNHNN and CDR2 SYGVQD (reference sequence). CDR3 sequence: CASSGGGGSYEQYF. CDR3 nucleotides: TGCGCCAGCAGCGGAGGAGGAGGATCCTACGAGCAGTACTTC.

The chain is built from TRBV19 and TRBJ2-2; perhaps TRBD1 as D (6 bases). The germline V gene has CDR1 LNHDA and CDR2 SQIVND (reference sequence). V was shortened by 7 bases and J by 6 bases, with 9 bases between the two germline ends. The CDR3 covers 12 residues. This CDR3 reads CASNQGPGELFF. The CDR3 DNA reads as TGTGCCAGTAACCAGGGGCCCGGGGAGCTGTTTTTT.

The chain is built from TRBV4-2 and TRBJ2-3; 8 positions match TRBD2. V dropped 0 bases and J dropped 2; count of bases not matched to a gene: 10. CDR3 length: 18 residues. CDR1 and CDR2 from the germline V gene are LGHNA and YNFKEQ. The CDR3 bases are TGTGCCAGCAGCCAAGATCCACAAGCGGGAGTTAACACAGATACGCAGTATTTT. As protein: CASSQDPQAGVNTDTQYF.

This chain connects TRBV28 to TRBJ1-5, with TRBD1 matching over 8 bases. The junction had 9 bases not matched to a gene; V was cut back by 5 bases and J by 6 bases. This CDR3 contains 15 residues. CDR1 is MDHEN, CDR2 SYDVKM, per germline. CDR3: CASSPYPGGGQPQHF. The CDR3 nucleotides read TGTGCCAGCAGTCCCTATCCAGGGGGCGGTCAGCCCCAGCATTTT.

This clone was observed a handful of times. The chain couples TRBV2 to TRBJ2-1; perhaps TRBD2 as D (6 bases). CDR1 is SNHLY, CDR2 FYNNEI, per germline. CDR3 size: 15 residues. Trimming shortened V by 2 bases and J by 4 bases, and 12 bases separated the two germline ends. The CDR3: CASSEQGGGYNEQFF. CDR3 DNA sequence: TGTGCCAGCAGTGAACAGGGAGGCGGGTACAATGAGCAGTTCTTC.

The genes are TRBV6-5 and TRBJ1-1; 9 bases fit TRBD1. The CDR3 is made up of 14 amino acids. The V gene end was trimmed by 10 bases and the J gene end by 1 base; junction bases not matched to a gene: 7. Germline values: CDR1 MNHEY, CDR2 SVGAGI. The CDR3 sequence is CANPGQGKNTEAFF. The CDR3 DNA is TGTGCCAACCCGGGACAGGGAAAGAACACTGAAGCTTTCTTT.

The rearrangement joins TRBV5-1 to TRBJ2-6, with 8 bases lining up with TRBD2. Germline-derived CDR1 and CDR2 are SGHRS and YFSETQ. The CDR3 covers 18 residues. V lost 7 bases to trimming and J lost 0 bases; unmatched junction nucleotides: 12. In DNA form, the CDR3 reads TGCGCCAGCTTCGGGGGGGCTCCCACTCCCTCTGGGGCCAACGTCCTGACTTTC. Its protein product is CASFGGAPTPSGANVLTF.

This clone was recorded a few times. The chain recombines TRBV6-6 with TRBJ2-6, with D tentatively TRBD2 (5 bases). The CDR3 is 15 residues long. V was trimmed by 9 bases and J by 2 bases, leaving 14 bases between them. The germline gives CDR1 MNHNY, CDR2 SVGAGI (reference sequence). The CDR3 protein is CARPDRGTGANVLTF. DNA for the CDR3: TGTGCCAGACCGGACCGGGGAACTGGGGCCAACGTCCTGACTTTC.

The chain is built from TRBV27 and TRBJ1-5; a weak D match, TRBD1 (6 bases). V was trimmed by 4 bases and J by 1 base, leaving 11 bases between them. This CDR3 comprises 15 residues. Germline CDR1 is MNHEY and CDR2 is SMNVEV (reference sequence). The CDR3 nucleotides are TGTGCCAGCAGTTCGACAGGAACAAGCAATCAGCCCCAGCATTTT. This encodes CASSSTGTSNQPQHF.

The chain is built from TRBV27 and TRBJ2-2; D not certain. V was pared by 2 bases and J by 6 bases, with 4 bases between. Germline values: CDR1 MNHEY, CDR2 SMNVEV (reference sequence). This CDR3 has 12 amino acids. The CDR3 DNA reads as TGTGCCAGCAGTTTAACGGCCGGGGAGCTGTTTTTT. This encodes CASSLTAGELFF.

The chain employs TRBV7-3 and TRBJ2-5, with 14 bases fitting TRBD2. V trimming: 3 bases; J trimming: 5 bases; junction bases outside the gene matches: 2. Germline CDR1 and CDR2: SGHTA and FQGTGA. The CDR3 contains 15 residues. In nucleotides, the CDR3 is TGTGCCAGCAGCTTGACTAGCGGGAGGGGGGAGACCCAGTACTTC. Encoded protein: CASSLTSGRGETQYF.

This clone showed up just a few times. The chain's CDR3 is CASSPYPTGKLFF. The CDR3 region has the DNA TGTGCCAGCAGTCCATACCCTACAGGGAAACTGTTTTTT. This chain links TRBV2 with TRBJ1-4; a possible D gene is TRBD1 (6 bases). Between the trimmed V and J ends, which lost 5 bases and 11 bases, there was a span of 15 bases. CDR3 size: 13 residues. Looked up from germline, CDR1 is SNHLY and CDR2 is FYNNEI.

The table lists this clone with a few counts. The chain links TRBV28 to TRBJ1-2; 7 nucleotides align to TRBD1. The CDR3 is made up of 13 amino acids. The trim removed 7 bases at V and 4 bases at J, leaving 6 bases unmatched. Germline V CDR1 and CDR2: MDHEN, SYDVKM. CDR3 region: CASTPGGGYGYTF. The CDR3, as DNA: TGTGCCAGCACCCCAGGGGGTGGCTATGGCTACACCTTC.

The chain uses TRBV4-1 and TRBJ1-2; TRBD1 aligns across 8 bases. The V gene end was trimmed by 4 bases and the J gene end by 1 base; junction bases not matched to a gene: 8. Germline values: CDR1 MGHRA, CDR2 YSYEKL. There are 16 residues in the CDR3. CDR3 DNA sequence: TGCGCCAGCAGCCCCATCGGGACAGGTCTTAACTATGGCTACACCTTC. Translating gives CASSPIGTGLNYGYTF.

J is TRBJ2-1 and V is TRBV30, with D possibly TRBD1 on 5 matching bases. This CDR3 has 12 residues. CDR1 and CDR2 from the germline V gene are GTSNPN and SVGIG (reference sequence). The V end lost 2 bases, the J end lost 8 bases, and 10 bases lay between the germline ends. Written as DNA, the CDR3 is TGTGCCTGGAGTCCCACAGGTGATGAGCAGTTCTTC. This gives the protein CAWSPTGDEQFF.

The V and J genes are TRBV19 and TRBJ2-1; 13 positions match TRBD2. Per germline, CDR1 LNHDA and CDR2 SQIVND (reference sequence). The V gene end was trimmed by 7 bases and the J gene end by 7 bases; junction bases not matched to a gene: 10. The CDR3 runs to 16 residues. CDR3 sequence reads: CASTPPGLAGSNEQFF. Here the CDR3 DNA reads TGTGCCAGTACCCCTCCGGGACTAGCGGGAAGTAATGAGCAGTTCTTC.

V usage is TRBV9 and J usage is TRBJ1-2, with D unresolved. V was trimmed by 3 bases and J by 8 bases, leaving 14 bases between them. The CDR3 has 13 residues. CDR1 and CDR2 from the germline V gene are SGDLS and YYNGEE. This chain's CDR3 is CASSGPVGRGYTF. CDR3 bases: TGTGCCAGCAGCGGCCCAGTGGGGAGGGGCTACACCTTC.

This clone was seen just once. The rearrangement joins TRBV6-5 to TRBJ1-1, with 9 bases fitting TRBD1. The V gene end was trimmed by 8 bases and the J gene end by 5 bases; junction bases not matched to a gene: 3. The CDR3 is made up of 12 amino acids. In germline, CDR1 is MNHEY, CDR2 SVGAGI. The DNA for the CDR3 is TGTGCCAGCGGACAGGGGAGGACTGAAGCTTTCTTT. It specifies CASGQGRTEAFF.

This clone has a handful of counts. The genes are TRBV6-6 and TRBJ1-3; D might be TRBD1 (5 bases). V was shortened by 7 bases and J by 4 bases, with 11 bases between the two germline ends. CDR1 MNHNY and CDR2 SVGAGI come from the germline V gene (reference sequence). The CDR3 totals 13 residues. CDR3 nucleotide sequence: TGTGCCAGCACGACAGTATACGGAAACACCATATATTTT. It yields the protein CASTTVYGNTIYF.

CDR3 sequence: CASSLSSGTTDTQYF. The CDR3 coding sequence is TGTGCCAGCAGCTTATCTAGCGGTACCACAGATACGCAGTATTTT. V and J are TRBV11-3 and TRBJ2-3; TRBD2 matches at 7 bases. V shed 2 bases and J 2 bases; nucleotides not matched to a gene: 4. The CDR3 is 15 residues long. The V gene's germline CDR1 is SGHNT and CDR2 YENEEA.

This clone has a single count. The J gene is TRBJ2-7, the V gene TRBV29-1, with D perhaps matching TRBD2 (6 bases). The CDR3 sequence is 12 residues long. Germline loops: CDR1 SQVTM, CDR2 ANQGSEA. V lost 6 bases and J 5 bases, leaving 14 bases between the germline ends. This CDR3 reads CSVARGRDEQYF. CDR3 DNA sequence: TGCAGCGTGGCGCGGGGCCGGGACGAGCAGTACTTC.

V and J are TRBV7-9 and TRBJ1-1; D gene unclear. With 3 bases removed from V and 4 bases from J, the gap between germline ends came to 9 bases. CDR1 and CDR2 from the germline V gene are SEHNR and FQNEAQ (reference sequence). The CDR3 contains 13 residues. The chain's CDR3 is CASSLEGPTEAFF. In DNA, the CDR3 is TGTGCCAGCAGCTTGGAGGGCCCCACTGAAGCTTTCTTT.

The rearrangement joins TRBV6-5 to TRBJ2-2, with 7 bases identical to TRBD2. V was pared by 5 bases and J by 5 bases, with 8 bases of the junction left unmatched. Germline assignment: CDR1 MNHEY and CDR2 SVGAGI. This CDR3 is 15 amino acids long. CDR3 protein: CASSPSGIGTGELFF. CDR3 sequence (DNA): TGTGCCAGCAGTCCCAGCGGGATCGGAACCGGGGAGCTGTTTTTT.

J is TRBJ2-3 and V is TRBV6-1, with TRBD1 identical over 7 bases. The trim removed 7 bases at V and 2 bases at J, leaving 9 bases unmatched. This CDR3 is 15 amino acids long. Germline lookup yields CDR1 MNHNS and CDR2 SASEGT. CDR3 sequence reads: CASMIRDSNTDTQYF. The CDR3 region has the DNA TGTGCCAGCATGATCCGGGACAGTAACACAGATACGCAGTATTTT.

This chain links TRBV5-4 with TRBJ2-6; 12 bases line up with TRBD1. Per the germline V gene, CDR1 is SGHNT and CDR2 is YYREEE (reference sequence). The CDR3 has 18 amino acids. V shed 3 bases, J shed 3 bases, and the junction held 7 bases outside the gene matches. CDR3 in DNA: TGTGCCAGCAGCTGGCCGGGACAGGGGGCGAGTGGGGCCAACGTCCTGACTTTC. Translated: CASSWPGQGASGANVLTF.

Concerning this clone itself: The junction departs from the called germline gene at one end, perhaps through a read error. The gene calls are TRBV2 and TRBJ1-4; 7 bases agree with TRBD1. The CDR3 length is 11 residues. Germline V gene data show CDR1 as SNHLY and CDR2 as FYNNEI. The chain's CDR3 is CASRQQGRWIF. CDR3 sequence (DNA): TGTGCCAGCAGGCAACAGGGGCGGTGGATTTTT.

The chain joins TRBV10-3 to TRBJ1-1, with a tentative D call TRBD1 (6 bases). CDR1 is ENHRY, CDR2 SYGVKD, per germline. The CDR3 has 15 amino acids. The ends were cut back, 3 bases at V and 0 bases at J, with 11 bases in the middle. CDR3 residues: CAISDLQGVNTEAFF. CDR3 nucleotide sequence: TGTGCCATCAGTGATCTACAGGGTGTGAACACTGAAGCTTTCTTT.

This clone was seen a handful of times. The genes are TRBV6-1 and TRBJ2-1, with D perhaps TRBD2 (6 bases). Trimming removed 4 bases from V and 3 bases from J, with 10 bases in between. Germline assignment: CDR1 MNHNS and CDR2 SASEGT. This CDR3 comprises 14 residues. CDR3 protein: CASSGVSGYNEQFF. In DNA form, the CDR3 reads TGTGCCAGCAGTGGGGTTAGCGGCTACAATGAGCAGTTCTTC.